The present TCR beta chain was sequenced within a study of T cells in Graves' hyperthyroidism and ophthalmopathy. Across the study: Before any treatment, at initial diagnosis, peripheral blood was collected. Notes on the study in general: Most clonotypes expanded in the thyroid (above 0.001) were also present in blood. Ophthalmopathy was model-predicted a median around 6.1 months pre-onset.

Each person with ophthalmopathy scored at least 3 on the Clinical Activity Score, reached NOSPECS grade 4 or higher, and had been ill under 3 months. RNA transcripts yielded amplified TCR beta CDR3 regions. The HTBI primer set served for first-round RT-PCR of the TCR CDR3. TCRdb called the multiplex PCR reads again in MiXCR, with one record for every CDR3 protein. The sample includes about 600,000 distinct CDR3 sequences, approximately 16% seen only once; the top ten take under 3.5%. Germline V gives CDR1 MDHEN, CDR2 SYDVKM. J lost 7 bases, V lost 6 bases, and 8 bases had no gene match. CDR3 length: 14 residues. This clonotype was seen repeatedly, ten times or more. No antigen is known for it.

The V gene is TRBV28, the J gene TRBJ2-1; 8 bases are shared with TRBD1. The receptor comes from a woman aged 40-49 years with Graves' ophthalmopathy. Sample: blood. In DNA form, the CDR3 reads TGTGCCAGCAGCTTGACAGGGGCGCGGAATGAGCAGTTCTTC. Residues: CASSLTGARNEQFF.